The present entry profiles one TCR beta chain with its context. CD4+ cells were split into CD45RA+ naive and CD45RA-negative memory subsets. These data are taken from a study of shared clonotypes between healthy human individuals. In the authors' workflow: ImmunoSEQ yielded junction-only sequences lacking quality scores, so filtering differed. The protocol was immunoSEQ multiplex PCR, while the TCRdb copy is restricted to in-frame clones and leaves out a portion. V and J calls and clone size are those listed in that table; D and trimming were worked out from the DNA. The sample contains hundreds of thousands of clones, approximately 79% of which appear only once. J was trimmed by 1 base and V by 4 bases; bases with no gene match: 5. Germline-derived CDR1 and CDR2 are SGHVS and FQNEAQ. The CDR3 sequence is 15 residues long.

This chain uses TRBV7-8 with TRBJ2-7; the match to TRBD1 covers 9 bases. Material for sequencing was memory CD4+ T cells sorted from blood. Regarding subset: CD45RA-negative fraction. The TCR was taken from a young woman in good health. The CDR3 bases are TGTGCCAGCAGCTCGACCGGGACAGGGTCCTACGAGCAGTACTTC. Its translation: CASSSTGTGSYEQYF.